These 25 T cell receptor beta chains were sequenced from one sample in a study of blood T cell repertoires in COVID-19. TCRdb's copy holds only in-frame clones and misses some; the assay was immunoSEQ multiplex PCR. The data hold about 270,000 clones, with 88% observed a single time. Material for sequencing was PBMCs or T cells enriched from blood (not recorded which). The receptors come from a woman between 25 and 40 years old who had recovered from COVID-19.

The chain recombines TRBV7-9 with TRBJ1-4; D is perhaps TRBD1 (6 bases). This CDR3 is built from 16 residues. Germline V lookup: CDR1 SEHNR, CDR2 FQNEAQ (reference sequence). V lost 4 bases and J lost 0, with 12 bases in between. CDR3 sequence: CASSSYRDATNEKLFF. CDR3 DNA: TGTGCCAGCAGCTCATACAGGGATGCAACTAATGAAAAACTGTTTTTT.

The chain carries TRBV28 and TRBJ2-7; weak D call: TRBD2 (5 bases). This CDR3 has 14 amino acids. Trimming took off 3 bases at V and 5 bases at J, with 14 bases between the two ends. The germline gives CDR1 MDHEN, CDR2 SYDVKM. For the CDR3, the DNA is TGTGCCAGCAGTTTGGTTCGGGGTAGGCACGAGCAGTACTTC. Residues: CASSLVRGRHEQYF.

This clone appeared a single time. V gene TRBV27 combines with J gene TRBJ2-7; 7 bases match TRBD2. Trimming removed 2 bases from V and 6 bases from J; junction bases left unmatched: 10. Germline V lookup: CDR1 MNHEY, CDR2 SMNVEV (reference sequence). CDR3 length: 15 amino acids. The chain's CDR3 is CASSLPSTGRGEQYF. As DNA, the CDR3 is TGTGCCAGCAGTTTACCTTCGACGGGGAGGGGCGAGCAGTACTTC.

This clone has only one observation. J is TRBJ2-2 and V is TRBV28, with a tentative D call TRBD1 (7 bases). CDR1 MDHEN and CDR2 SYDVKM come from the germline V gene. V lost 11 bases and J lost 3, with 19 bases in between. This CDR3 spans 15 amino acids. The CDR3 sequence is CAPGGRKGYTGELFF. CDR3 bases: TGTGCCCCAGGGGGGAGGAAGGGGTACACCGGGGAGCTGTTTTTT.

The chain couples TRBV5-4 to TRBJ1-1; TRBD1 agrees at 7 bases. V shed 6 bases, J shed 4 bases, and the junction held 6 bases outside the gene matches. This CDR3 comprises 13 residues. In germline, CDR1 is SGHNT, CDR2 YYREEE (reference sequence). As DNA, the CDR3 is TGTGCCAGCAAAATACAGGGGATCACTGAAGCTTTCTTT. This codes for CASKIQGITEAFF. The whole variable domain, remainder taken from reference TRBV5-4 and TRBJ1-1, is ETGVTQSPTHLIKTRGQQVTLRCSSQSGHNTVSWYQQALGQGPQFIFQYYREEENGRGNFPPRFSGLQFPNYSSELNVNALELDDSALYLCASKIQGITEAFFGQGTRLTVV.

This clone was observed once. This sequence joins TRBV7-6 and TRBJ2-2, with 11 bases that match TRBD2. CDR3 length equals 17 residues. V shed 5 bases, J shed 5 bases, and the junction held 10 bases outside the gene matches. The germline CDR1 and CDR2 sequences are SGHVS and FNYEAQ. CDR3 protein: CASSPRPGLAVTGELFF. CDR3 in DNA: TGTGCCAGCAGCCCGCGACCGGGACTAGCGGTTACCGGGGAGCTGTTTTTT.

The CDR3 loop reads CSAFPGVSTDTQYF. The CDR3 DNA follows: TGCAGCGCGTTCCCGGGGGTCAGCACAGATACGCAGTATTTT. This sequence joins TRBV29-1 and TRBJ2-3, with a possible D match to TRBD2 (6 bases). Trimming stripped 7 bases from V and 0 bases from J, with 14 bases between. The CDR3 loop spans 14 amino acids. CDR1 SQVTM and CDR2 ANQGSEA come from the germline V gene.

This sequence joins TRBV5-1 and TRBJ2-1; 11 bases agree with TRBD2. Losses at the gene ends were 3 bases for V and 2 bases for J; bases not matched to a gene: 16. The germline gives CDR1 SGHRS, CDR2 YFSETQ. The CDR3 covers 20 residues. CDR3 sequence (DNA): TGCGCCAGCAGCTCCTCCGGGGGGCTAGCGGGAGGTTACACCTACAATGAGCAGTTCTTC. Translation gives CASSSSGGLAGGYTYNEQFF.

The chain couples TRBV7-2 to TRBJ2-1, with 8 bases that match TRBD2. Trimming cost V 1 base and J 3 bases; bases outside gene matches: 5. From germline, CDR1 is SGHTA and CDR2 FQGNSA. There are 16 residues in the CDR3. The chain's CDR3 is CASSLGGSGIYNEQFF. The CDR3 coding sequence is TGTGCCAGCAGCTTAGGGGGTAGCGGGATCTACAATGAGCAGTTCTTC.

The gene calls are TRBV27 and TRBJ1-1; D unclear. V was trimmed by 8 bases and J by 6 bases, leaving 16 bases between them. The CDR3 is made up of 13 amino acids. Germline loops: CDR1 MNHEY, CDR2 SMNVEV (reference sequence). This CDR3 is CASLGGWAPEAFF. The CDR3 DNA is TGTGCCAGCCTCGGCGGGTGGGCACCTGAAGCTTTCTTT.

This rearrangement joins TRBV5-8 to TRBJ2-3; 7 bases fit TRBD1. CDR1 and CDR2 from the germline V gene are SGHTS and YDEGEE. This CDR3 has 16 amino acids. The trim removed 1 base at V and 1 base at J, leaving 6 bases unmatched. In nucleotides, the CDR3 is TGTGCCAGCAGCTTGAATACAGGGGTAGGCACAGATACGCAGTATTTT. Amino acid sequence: CASSLNTGVGTDTQYF.

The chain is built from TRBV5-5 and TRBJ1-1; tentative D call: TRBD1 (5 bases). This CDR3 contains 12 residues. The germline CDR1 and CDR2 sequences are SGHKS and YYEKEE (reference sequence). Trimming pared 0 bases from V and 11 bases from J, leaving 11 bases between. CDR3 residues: CASSLGQGFAFF. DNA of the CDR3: TGTGCCAGCAGCTTGGGTCAGGGTTTTGCTTTCTTT.

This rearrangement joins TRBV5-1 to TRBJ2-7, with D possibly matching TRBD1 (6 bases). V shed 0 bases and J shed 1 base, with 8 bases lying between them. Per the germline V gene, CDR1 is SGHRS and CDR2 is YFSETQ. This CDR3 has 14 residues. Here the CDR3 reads CASSLDQGSYEQYF. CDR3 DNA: TGCGCCAGCAGCTTGGATCAGGGGTCCTACGAGCAGTACTTC.

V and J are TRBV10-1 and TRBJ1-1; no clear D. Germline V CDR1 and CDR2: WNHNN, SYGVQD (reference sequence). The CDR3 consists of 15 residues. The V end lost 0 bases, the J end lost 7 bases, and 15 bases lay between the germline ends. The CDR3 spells CASSESNGNRVEAFF. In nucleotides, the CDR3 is TGCGCCAGCAGTGAGTCGAATGGTAACCGCGTTGAAGCTTTCTTT.

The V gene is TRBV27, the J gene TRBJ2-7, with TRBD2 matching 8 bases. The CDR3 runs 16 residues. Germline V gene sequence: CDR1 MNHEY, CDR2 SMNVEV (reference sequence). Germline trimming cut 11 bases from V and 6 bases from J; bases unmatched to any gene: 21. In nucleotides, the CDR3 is TGTGCCTATAATAGAGCGGGAGTGGCATCATATCGCGAGCAGTACTTC. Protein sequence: CAYNRAGVASYREQYF.

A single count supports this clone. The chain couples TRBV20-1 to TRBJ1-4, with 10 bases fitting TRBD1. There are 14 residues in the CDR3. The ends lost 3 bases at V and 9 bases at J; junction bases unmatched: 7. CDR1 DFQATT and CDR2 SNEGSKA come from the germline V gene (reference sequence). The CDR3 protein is CSASLWDRGKKLFF. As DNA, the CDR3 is TGCAGTGCTAGTCTTTGGGACAGGGGTAAAAAACTGTTTTTT.

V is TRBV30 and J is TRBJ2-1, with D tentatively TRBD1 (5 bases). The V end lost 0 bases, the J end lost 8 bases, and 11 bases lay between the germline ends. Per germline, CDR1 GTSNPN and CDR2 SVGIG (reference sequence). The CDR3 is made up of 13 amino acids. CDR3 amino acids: CAWSVRGSHEQFF. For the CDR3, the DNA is TGTGCCTGGAGTGTAAGGGGCTCACATGAGCAGTTCTTC.

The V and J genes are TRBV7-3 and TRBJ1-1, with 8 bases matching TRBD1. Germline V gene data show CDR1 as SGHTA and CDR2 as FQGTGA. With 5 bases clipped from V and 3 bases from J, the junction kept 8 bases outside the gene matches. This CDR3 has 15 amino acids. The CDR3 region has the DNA TGTGCCAGCAGCCCTCAGGGGGCTGGGTACACTGAAGCTTTCTTT. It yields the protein CASSPQGAGYTEAFF.

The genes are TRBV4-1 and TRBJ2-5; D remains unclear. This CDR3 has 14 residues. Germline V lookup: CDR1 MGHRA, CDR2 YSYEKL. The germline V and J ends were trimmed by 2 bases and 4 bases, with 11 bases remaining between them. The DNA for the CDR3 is TGCGCCAGCAGCCAACGACTGGAAGGAGAGACCCAGTACTTC. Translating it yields CASSQRLEGETQYF.

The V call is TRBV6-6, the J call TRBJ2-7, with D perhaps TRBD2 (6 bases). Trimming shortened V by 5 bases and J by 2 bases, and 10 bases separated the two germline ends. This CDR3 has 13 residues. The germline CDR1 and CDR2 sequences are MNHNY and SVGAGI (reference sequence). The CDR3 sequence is CASSTRETYEQYF. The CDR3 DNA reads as TGTGCCAGCAGTACCCGGGAGACCTACGAGCAGTACTTC.

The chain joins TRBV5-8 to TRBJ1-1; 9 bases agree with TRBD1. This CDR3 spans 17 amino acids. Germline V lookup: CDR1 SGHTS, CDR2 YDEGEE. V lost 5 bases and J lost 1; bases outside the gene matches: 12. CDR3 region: CASSRVPGQGGNTEAFF. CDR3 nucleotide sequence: TGTGCCAGCAGTCGAGTCCCGGGACAGGGAGGGAACACTGAAGCTTTCTTT.

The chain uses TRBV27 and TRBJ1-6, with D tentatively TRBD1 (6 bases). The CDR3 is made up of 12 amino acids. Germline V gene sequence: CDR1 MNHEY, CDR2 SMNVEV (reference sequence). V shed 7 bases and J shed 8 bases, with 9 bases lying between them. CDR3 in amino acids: CASTDSYSPLHF. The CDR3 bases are TGTGCCAGCACGGACAGTTATTCACCCCTCCACTTT.

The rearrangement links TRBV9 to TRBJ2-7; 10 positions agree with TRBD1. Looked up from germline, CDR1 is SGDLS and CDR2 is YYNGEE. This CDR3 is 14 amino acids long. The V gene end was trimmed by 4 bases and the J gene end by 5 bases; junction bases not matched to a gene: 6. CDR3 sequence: CASSSTGGLNEQYF. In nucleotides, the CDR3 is TGTGCCAGCAGCTCGACAGGGGGCCTCAACGAGCAGTACTTC. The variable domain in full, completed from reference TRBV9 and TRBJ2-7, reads DSGVTQTPKHLITATGQRVTLRCSPRSGDLSVYWYQQSLDQGLQFLIQYYNGEERAKGNILERFSAQQFPDLHSELNLSSLELGDSALYFCASSSTGGLNEQYFGPGTRLTVT.

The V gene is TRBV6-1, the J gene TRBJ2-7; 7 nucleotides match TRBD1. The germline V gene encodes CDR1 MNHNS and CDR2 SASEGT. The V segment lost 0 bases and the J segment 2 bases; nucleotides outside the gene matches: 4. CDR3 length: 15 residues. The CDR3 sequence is CASSEAGTATYEQYF. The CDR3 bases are TGTGCCAGCAGTGAAGCAGGGACAGCTACCTACGAGCAGTACTTC.

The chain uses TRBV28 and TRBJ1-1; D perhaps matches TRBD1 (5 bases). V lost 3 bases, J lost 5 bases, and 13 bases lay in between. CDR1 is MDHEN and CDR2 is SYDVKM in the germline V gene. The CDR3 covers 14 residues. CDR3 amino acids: CASSFLGGRTEAFF. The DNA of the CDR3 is TGTGCCAGCAGTTTTTTGGGGGGTCGGACTGAAGCTTTCTTT. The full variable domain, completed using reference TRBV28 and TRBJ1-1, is DVKVTQSSRYLVKRTGEKVFLECVQDMDHENMFWYRQDPGLGLRLIYFSYDVKMKEKGDIPEGYSVSREKKERFSLILESASTNQTSMYLCASSFLGGRTEAFFGQGTRLTVV.